This T cell receptor (beta chain) was sequenced in a study of shared clonotypes between healthy human individuals. Turning to the study itself: Each donor had three CD4 naive, three CD4 memory, two CD8 naive and one CD8 memory plate.

This clone came up a few times. The germline V gene encodes CDR1 GTSNPN and CDR2 SVGIG (reference sequence). Between the trimmed V and J ends, which lost 1 base and 2 bases, there was a span of 11 bases. CDR3 length equals 14 residues. Deep was the level at which the assay was run. DNA at about 210 ng, 30,000 or so T cell genomes, went into sorted-subset replicate PCRs. TCRdb's table, derived via immunoSEQ multiplex PCR, lists solely in-frame clones and lacks some. The data contain about 2.1 million clones, around 93% of them singletons. Naive CD8 cells comprised CD45RO-negative, CCR7-positively selected cells, excluding terminally differentiated effector memory CD45RA+ cells.

This clonotype was obtained from a man aged 18-30 years in good health. Some clones in this sample may be carry-over from other donors' samples. The V call is TRBV30, the J call TRBJ1-2; D gene unclear. The sample comprised naive CD8+ T cells from PBMCs. CDR3 in amino acids: CAWSGSAGNYGYTF. The CDR3 nucleotides are TGTGCCTGGAGTGGGAGTGCGGGGAACTATGGCTACACCTTC.